Below are 26 T cell receptor beta chains sequenced from a single sample in a study of cytomegalovirus exposure and HLA in healthy donors. Use of 60 Vbeta and 13 Jbeta primers characterized the PCR. Assay: immunoSEQ multiplex PCR; the TCRdb copy retains only in-frame clones and omits some. The sample lists approximately 200,000 clones; about 85% were seen once. Sequencing was done on a sample of PBMCs. Receptors were obtained from a human donor in good health.

This clone was detected a few times. V usage is TRBV6-5 and J usage is TRBJ2-1, with TRBD2 as a possible D gene (6 bases). Germline V gene data show CDR1 as MNHEY and CDR2 as SVGAGI. This CDR3 comprises 13 residues. Trimming took 6 bases from V and 9 from J, leaving 15 bases between them. In DNA form, the CDR3 reads TGTGCCAGCAGCCCTGGGATCGGGGGTGAGCAGTTCTTC. Translated, it gives CASSPGIGGEQFF.

This rearrangement joins TRBV4-1 to TRBJ1-1; perhaps TRBD1 as D (6 bases). Germline values: CDR1 MGHRA, CDR2 YSYEKL. Trimming cost V 4 bases and J 1 base, with 13 bases left between them. This CDR3 spans 15 amino acids. CDR3 coding DNA: TGCGCCAGCAGCCCAGGGGCCGCCTCGAACACTGAAGCTTTCTTT. Amino acid sequence: CASSPGAASNTEAFF.

The rearrangement links TRBV29-1 to TRBJ2-3; 10 bases align to TRBD2. J lost 4 bases, V lost 4 bases, and 8 bases had no gene match. The CDR3 totals 15 residues. CDR1 is SQVTM and CDR2 is ANQGSEA in the germline V gene. CDR3 in DNA: TGCAGCGTTGTTGGGGATAGCGGGAGGCCAGATACGCAGTATTTT. It yields the protein CSVVGDSGRPDTQYF.

The gene calls are TRBV28 and TRBJ2-7; tentatively, D is TRBD1 (6 bases). This CDR3 has 14 amino acids. Deletions cut 5 bases from V and 5 bases from J, with 16 bases between. Germline assignment: CDR1 MDHEN and CDR2 SYDVKM. The CDR3, as DNA: TGTGCCAGCAGTGGGACACCGGGCGTCCACGAGCAGTACTTC. Residues: CASSGTPGVHEQYF.

This chain links TRBV11-2 with TRBJ2-1; 11 nucleotides match TRBD1. J was trimmed by 7 bases and V by 5 bases; bases with no gene match: 4. The CDR3 totals 14 residues. From germline, CDR1 is SGHAT and CDR2 FQNNGV. The DNA of the CDR3 is TGTGCCAGCAGCCGTGGACAGGGGGCAAATGAGCAGTTCTTC. As protein: CASSRGQGANEQFF. Supplemented by reference TRBV11-2 and TRBJ2-1, the full variable domain reads EAGVAQSPRYKIIEKRQSVAFWCNPISGHATLYWYQQILGQGPKLLIQFQNNGVVDDSQLPKDRFSAERLKGVDSTLKIQPAKLEDSAVYLCASSRGQGANEQFFGPGTRLTVL.

This clone was observed a single time. The chain is built from TRBV5-5 and TRBJ1-2; 7 bases are shared with TRBD1. CDR3 length: 15 residues. In germline, CDR1 is SGHKS, CDR2 YYEKEE (reference sequence). Trimming removed 4 bases from V and 4 bases from J; junction bases left unmatched: 10. This CDR3 is CASSAVAGQFYGYTF. CDR3 nucleotide sequence: TGTGCCAGCAGCGCAGTAGCGGGACAGTTCTATGGCTACACCTTC.

The V call is TRBV1, the J call TRBJ2-7; TRBD2, as called in the table, went unchecked against the DNA. TRBV1 has pseudogene status. The CDR3 extends over 15 amino acids. The CDR3 region has the DNA TGCACCAGCAGCCATCCTTCGGGGAGGTTGTACGAGCAGTACTTC. It encodes CTSSHPSGRLYEQYF.

The CDR3 nucleotides read TGTGCCACTACAGGGTACACCGGGGAGCTGTTTTTT. It yields the protein CATTGYTGELFF. V usage is TRBV7-9 and J usage is TRBJ2-2; possible D gene TRBD1, 6 bases. CDR1 is SEHNR, CDR2 FQNEAQ, per germline (reference sequence). The CDR3 has 12 residues. The V end was cut by 10 bases, the J end by 3 bases, with 9 bases between.

The chain carries TRBV10-3 and TRBJ1-1, with 9 bases identical to TRBD1. This CDR3 has 12 amino acids. Germline lookup yields CDR1 ENHRY and CDR2 SYGVKD. J gave up 11 bases and V 1 base, and 2 bases lay outside the gene matches. The CDR3 DNA reads as TGTGCCATCAGTGAGTTGGGACAGGGTGCTTTCTTT. Protein product: CAISELGQGAFF.

In nucleotides, the CDR3 is TGCGCCAGCAGCTTCGGTCCCGGGGAGGGCACTGAAGCTTTCTTT. It codes for CASSFGPGEGTEAFF. J is TRBJ1-1 and V is TRBV5-1; D gene ambiguous. Germline CDR1 and CDR2: SGHRS and YFSETQ. Trimming removed 2 bases at V and 4 bases at J, with 15 bases between. This CDR3 spans 15 amino acids.

This chain links TRBV5-8 with TRBJ2-3, with 11 nucleotides matching TRBD2. The CDR3 spans 20 residues. Germline V CDR1 and CDR2: SGHTS, YDEGEE. V was pared by 4 bases and J by 3 bases, with 19 bases of the junction left unmatched. The CDR3 here is CASSPGHLSGSSGRTDTQYF. The CDR3, as DNA: TGTGCCAGCAGCCCCGGCCACCTCTCCGGATCTAGCGGGAGGACAGATACGCAGTATTTT.

CDR3 loop: CASSPSWQGRYEQYF. Written as DNA, the CDR3 is TGTGCCAGCAGCCCATCGTGGCAGGGCCGATACGAGCAGTACTTC. The chain has TRBV28 and TRBJ2-7, with TRBD1 as a possible D gene (5 bases). V was clipped by 6 bases and J by 4 bases, with 19 bases between them. Germline CDR1 reads MDHEN; CDR2 reads SYDVKM. CDR3 length: 15 residues.

This clone was counted a single time. The chain employs TRBV7-2 and TRBJ2-5, with 8 nucleotides matching TRBD2. This CDR3 contains 18 residues. After removal of 1 base from V and 7 bases from J, the junction contained 17 bases not matched to a gene. Per the germline V gene, CDR1 is SGHTA and CDR2 is FQGNSA. The CDR3 DNA reads TGTGCCAGCAGCTTAGGAGAGGGGCTAGCGGGTCCGCTTGGGACCCAGTACTTC. It translates to CASSLGEGLAGPLGTQYF.

The V gene is TRBV4-2, the J gene TRBJ2-3, with 8 bases fitting TRBD2. With 9 bases clipped from V and 2 bases from J, the junction kept 13 bases outside the gene matches. CDR3 length: 16 amino acids. CDR1 and CDR2 (germline): LGHNA, YNFKEQ. The chain's CDR3 is CASTSGGTTFTDTQYF. CDR3 DNA: TGTGCCAGTACTAGCGGAGGCACCACCTTCACAGATACGCAGTATTTT.

This chain connects TRBV7-3 to TRBJ2-3; 9 positions agree with TRBD2. This CDR3 is 15 amino acids long. Per the germline V gene, CDR1 is SGHTA and CDR2 is FQGTGA. Trimming removed 3 bases from V and 4 bases from J; junction bases left unmatched: 5. CDR3 sequence: CASSFAGGGADTQYF. The CDR3, as DNA: TGTGCCAGCAGCTTTGCGGGAGGGGGGGCAGATACGCAGTATTTT.

This clone showed up just a few times. The chain combines TRBV25-1 with TRBJ2-3, with 10 nucleotides matching TRBD1. This CDR3 spans 15 amino acids. Trimming at V came to 2 bases and at J to 4 bases, leaving 3 bases not matched to a gene. Germline CDR1 reads MGHDK; CDR2 reads SYGVNS. The CDR3 nucleotides are TGTGCCAGCAGTGAAACGGACAGGGGGGCAGATACGCAGTATTTT. Amino acids: CASSETDRGADTQYF.

The CDR3 DNA reads as TGCAGTGCTACTAGATACAATGAGCAGTTCTTC. This encodes CSATRYNEQFF. V is TRBV20-1 and J is TRBJ2-1, with D unclear. Trimming left V 4 bases short and J 4 bases short, with 5 bases between. CDR3 length: 11 amino acids. Germline CDR1 DFQATT, CDR2 SNEGSKA (reference sequence).

V usage is TRBV15 and J usage is TRBJ2-3, with D possibly matching TRBD2 (5 bases). V lost 4 bases to trimming and J lost 0 bases, with 11 bases between them. Germline CDR1 is LNHNV and CDR2 is YYDKDF (reference sequence). This CDR3 has 15 residues. CDR3 in DNA: TGTGCCACCAGCATGGTTCGGACTAGCACAGATACGCAGTATTTT. The encoded protein is CATSMVRTSTDTQYF.

The chain has TRBV7-2 and TRBJ2-3, with 9 positions matching TRBD1. This CDR3 is built from 17 residues. V shed 1 base, J shed 3 bases, and the junction held 8 bases outside the gene matches. Germline V lookup: CDR1 SGHTA, CDR2 FQGNSA. CDR3 region: CASSLGPPGQGTDTQYF. Written as DNA, the CDR3 is TGTGCCAGCAGCTTAGGGCCTCCGGGACAGGGAACAGATACGCAGTATTTT.

The chain is built from TRBV5-1 and TRBJ2-5; maybe TRBD2 (6 bases). Germline-derived CDR1 and CDR2 are SGHRS and YFSETQ. The CDR3 is made up of 14 amino acids. With 2 bases removed from V and 1 base from J, the gap between germline ends came to 9 bases. The CDR3 bases are TGCGCCAGCAGCTTCCCCGGGGGCCAAGAGACCCAGTACTTC. It specifies CASSFPGGQETQYF.

The chain links TRBV28 to TRBJ1-3; TRBD1 might be the D (6 bases). The V end lost 6 bases, the J end lost 7 bases, and 13 bases lay between the germline ends. Germline V gene lookup returns CDR1 MDHEN and CDR2 SYDVKM. The length of the CDR3 is 13 residues. CDR3 in DNA: TGTGCCAGCAGCGACCCCAGGGGCAACACCATATATTTT. Residues: CASSDPRGNTIYF.

This chain joins TRBV5-1 and TRBJ2-7; maybe TRBD2 (5 bases). V was trimmed by 4 bases and J by 1 base, leaving 12 bases between them. Germline values: CDR1 SGHRS, CDR2 YFSETQ. There are 14 residues in the CDR3. The CDR3 DNA sequence: TGCGCCAGCAGCGGAGGATTTCCTTCCTACGAGCAGTACTTC. Residues: CASSGGFPSYEQYF.

The CDR3 DNA reads TGTGCCAGTAGTACCGTTAACCGGGGGGGTACGCAGTATTTT. Protein: CASSTVNRGGTQYF. This chain joins TRBV19 and TRBJ2-3; TRBD2 agrees at 8 bases. The V gene's germline CDR1 is LNHDA and CDR2 SQIVND (reference sequence). V was pared by 4 bases and J by 8 bases, with 8 bases of the junction left unmatched. The CDR3 has 14 residues. The whole variable domain, filled in from reference TRBV19 and TRBJ2-3, reads DGGITQSPKYLFRKEGQNVTLSCEQNLNHDAMYWYRQDPGQGLRLIYYSQIVNDFQKGDIAEGYSVSREKKESFPLTVTSAQKNPTAFYLCASSTVNRGGTQYFGPGTRLTVL.

This sequence joins TRBV7-3 and TRBJ1-3; D call uncertain. Trimming shortened V by 1 base and J by 1 base, and 11 bases separated the two germline ends. The CDR3 totals 16 residues. The germline CDR1 and CDR2 sequences are SGHTA and FQGTGA. In nucleotides, the CDR3 is TGTGCCAGCAGCTTAATCTTCCAGAAATCTGGAAACACCATATATTTT. Amino acids: CASSLIFQKSGNTIYF.

J is TRBJ2-5 and V is TRBV15; 7 nucleotides align to TRBD2. CDR1 and CDR2 (germline): LNHNV, YYDKDF (reference sequence). V dropped 4 bases and J dropped 4; count of bases not matched to a gene: 12. This CDR3 region has 16 residues. CDR3 DNA sequence: TGTGCCACCAGCACCTATAGCGGGCCCAGTCGAGAGACCCAGTACTTC. Translated, it gives CATSTYSGPSRETQYF.

The chain uses TRBV7-2 and TRBJ2-3, with 9 positions matching TRBD2. The V segment lost 6 bases and the J segment 2 bases; nucleotides outside the gene matches: 6. Germline values: CDR1 SGHTA, CDR2 FQGNSA. CDR3 length: 15 amino acids. The CDR3 bases are TGTGCCAGCAGACCGGGACTAGCCTACACAGATACGCAGTATTTT. The encoded protein is CASRPGLAYTDTQYF.